Given below is one T cell receptor (beta chain) in context. Its matching antigen is unknown. This sample was included in a study of cytomegalovirus exposure and HLA in healthy donors. The study, taken as a whole, reports: Confirmation was obtained in vitro that a few CMV-associated chains are specific for CMV antigens. Being productive about 90% or about 30% of the time was typical of most TCR beta V segments in an earlier analysis. Several of the most significant clusters appeared, in a later analysis, to be linked to common viral pathogens. An Asian-associated ancestry cluster reportedly showed fewer N-insertions than the roughly 700-donor mean in a later analysis.

PCR was performed using 60 Vbeta and 13 Jbeta primers. Only in-frame clones appear in the TCRdb table, and some are missing; sequencing was by immunoSEQ multiplex PCR. The sample lists around 130,000 clones, roughly 80% occurring once. Per the germline V gene, CDR1 is SGHRS and CDR2 is YFSETQ. V lost 3 bases, J lost 6 bases, and 19 bases lay in between. There are 15 residues in the CDR3. The specimen was PBMCs. The V call is TRBV5-1, the J call TRBJ2-7, with D maybe TRBD1 (7 bases). This TCR was recovered from a female donor in good health and CMV-seronegative. The CDR3 loop is CASSSQPFQGGEQYF. The CDR3 DNA reads as TGCGCCAGCAGCTCTCAACCCTTCCAGGGGGGCGAGCAGTACTTC.